This paragraph covers one TCR beta chain sequence. This clone was counted only a few times. What this receptor recognizes is not known. Nothing much larger sits one base from this clone, and base qualities are not available. The sample holds other DNA sequences that translate to the same CDR3. There are 15 amino acids in the CDR3, from cysteine to phenylalanine inclusive. Only the CDR3 DNA is retained, 45 bases long and in frame from the first base. V and J are trimmed by 6 bases and 2 bases, and the gene matches miss 5 bases of the junction. The CDR1 and CDR2 encoded by the germline V gene are MNHEY and SVGAGI. The entire amount of isolated RNA was reverse transcribed using the High Capacity cDNA Reverse Transcription Kit, so the sequenced TCRB transcripts were expressed ones. Deep immunoSEQ sequencing was applied to naive, central memory and regulatory T cell samples, giving an average of roughly 3.6 million total reads per sample. Sorted cells were lysed in RLT buffer and RNA was extracted with DNase-treated RNeasy Micro or Mini kits, depending on cell number. To prevent cross-contamination, each cell subset was processed individually, whereas patient and healthy donor samples were processed jointly. The immunoSEQ multiplex PCR was used to amplify TCRB sequences from cDNA, yielding 87-bp fragments that span the CDR3 region. Amplicons were sequenced on the Illumina HiSeq platform. Turning to the authors' computational methods: PCR bias was computationally corrected using synthetic template baselines, reads within Hamming distance 2 were collapsed, and singletons that could not be merged were discarded. Reads were aligned against IMGT so that V, D and J genes, CDR3 length and insertions or deletions at six rearrangement sites could be assigned. Within each subset, clonotype counts were normalized to sorted cell number, after which true diversity and Gini coefficients were computed with the tcR R package. Repertoire sharing was quantified using the overlap coefficient calculated on TCRB nucleotide sequences. The source is immuneACCESS, and TCRdb retained only in-frame sequences with V and J called. Part of the clones is not carried over; for the studies checked, unresolved V genes explain less than half of this, and the remainder is unexplained. V, J and clone size are taken as reported in that table, and D and trimming were inferred from the DNA itself. In this sample the table shows more than 150,000 clones, roughly 9% of which occur a single time. The ten biggest clones cover roughly 0.72% of the sample.

This specimen comes from a study of beta chain features in type 1 diabetes (dated by TCRdb to the late 2010s). About the investigation overall: Mean age, gender distribution, total cell number and subset yield did not differ between patients and healthy donors. Across all samples, some 99 million sorted cells were examined, and cell number per subset correlated strongly with RNA yield. In the study, TCRB repertoires of sorted circulating CD4+ T cell subsets from recently diagnosed type 1 diabetes patients were compared with those of matched healthy donors. Regulatory and stem cell-like memory subsets were isolated from only 8 patients and about eight healthy donors, whereas naive and central memory subsets came from all 30 or so donors. What the authors observed across the whole study: In all four CD4+ subsets, TCRB CDR3 length was moderately but significantly shorter in type 1 diabetes patients. Because cDNA was sequenced instead of genomic DNA, highly expressing activated cells could be over-represented, though the groups showed no difference in activation or CD3 levels. HLA sub-analyses involved small numbers of individuals, so any influence of HLA type on TCRB rearrangement remained unresolved. PCR may preferentially amplify shorter templates, but because patient and control samples were amplified and corrected together, any resulting skew would affect both groups equally. At VDJ recombination sites, type 1 diabetes patients had fewer insertions and more deleted nucleotides, which implies abnormalities in thymic rearrangement. Naive, central memory and regulatory TCRB repertoires appeared more similar among patients than among healthy donors.

A single peripheral blood draw of around 100 mL on average was collected from each donor into heparinised tubes. Naive, central memory, regulatory and stem cell-like memory CD4+ T cells were sorted on a BD FACSAria II using a panel including CD45RO, CCR7, CD25, CD127, CD95 and CD27. Purity was above 95% for every sorted population. PBMCs were isolated immediately by Lymphoprep density gradient centrifugation and stained directly without culture. Samples were stained and sorted in pairs, with one healthy donor and one patient per experiment, so that batch effects were minimized. This clonotype originated in a woman aged 25 to 39 with type 1 diabetes. The specimen sequenced was central memory CD4+ T cells from blood. The chain was built from TRBV6-5 and TRBJ2-2, with 8 bases aligning to TRBD1. The CDR3 protein is CASRKGQVNTGELFF. The nucleotide sequence is TGTGCCAGCAGGAAGGGACAGGTTAACACCGGGGAGCTGTTTTTT.